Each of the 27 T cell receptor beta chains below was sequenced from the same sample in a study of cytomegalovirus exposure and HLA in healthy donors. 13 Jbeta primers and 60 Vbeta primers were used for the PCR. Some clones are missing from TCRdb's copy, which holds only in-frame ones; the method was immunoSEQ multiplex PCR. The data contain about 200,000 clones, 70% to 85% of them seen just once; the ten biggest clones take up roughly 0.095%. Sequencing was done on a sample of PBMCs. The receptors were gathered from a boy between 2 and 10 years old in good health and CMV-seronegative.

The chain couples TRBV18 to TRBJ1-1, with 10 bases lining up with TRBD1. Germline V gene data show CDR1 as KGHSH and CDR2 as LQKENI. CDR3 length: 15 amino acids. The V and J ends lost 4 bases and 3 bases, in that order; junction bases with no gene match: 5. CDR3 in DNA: TGTGCCAGCTCACGAAGGACAGGGGGAGACACTGAAGCTTTCTTT. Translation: CASSRRTGGDTEAFF.

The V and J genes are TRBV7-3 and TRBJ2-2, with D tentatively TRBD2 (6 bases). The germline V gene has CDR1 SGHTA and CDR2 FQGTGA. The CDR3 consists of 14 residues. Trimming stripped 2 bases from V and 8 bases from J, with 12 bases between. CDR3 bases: TGTGCCAGCAGCTTACGGGGAGGAGGAGGGGAGCTGTTTTTT. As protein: CASSLRGGGGELFF.

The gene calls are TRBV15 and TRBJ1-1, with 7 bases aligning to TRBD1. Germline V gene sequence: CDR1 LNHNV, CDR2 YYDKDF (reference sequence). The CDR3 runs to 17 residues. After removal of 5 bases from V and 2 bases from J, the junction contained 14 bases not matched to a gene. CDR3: CATSGRNRDRPNTEAFF. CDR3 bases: TGTGCCACCAGCGGCCGAAACAGGGACAGACCCAACACTGAAGCTTTCTTT.

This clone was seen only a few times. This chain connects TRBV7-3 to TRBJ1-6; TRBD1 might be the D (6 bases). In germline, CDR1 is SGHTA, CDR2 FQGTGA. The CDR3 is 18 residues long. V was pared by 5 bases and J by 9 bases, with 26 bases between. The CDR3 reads CASSPLTPRTEAGSPLHF. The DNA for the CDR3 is TGTGCCAGCAGCCCTCTTACTCCCCGGACAGAGGCAGGTTCACCCCTCCACTTT.

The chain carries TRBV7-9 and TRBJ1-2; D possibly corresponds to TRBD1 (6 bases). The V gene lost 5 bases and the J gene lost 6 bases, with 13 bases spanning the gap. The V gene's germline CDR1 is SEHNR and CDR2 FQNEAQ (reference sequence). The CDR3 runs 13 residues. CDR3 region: CASSTRGNNGYTF. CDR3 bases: TGTGCCAGCAGCACCAGGGGCAACAATGGCTACACCTTC.

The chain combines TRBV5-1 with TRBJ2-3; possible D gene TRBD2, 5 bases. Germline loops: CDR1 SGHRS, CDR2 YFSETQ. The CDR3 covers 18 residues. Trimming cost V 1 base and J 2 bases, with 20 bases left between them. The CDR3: CASSLTYGLAQITDTQYF. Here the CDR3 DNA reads TGCGCCAGCAGCTTGACCTACGGTCTAGCCCAAATCACAGATACGCAGTATTTT.

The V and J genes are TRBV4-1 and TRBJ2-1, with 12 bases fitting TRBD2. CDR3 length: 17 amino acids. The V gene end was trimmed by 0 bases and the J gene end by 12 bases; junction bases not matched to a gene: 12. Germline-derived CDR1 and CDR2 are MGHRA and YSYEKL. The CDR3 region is CASSQERLAGAPSRQFF. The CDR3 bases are TGCGCCAGCAGCCAAGAACGACTAGCGGGGGCCCCCAGTCGGCAGTTCTTC.

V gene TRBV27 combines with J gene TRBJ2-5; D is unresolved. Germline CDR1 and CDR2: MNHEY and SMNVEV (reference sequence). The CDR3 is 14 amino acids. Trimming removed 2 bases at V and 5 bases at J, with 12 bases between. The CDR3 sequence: CASSLKRQRETQYF. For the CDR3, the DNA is TGTGCCAGCAGTTTAAAGAGGCAGAGGGAGACCCAGTACTTC.

CDR3 DNA: TGTGCCAGCAGCTCTGGACTATACTTTACCGATACGCAGTATTTT. This sequence encodes CASSSGLYFTDTQYF. The V gene is TRBV6-1, the J gene TRBJ2-3; D is perhaps TRBD2 (6 bases). The germline CDR1 and CDR2 sequences are MNHNS and SASEGT. The germline V and J ends were trimmed by 6 bases and 6 bases, with 19 bases remaining between them. The length of the CDR3 is 15 residues.

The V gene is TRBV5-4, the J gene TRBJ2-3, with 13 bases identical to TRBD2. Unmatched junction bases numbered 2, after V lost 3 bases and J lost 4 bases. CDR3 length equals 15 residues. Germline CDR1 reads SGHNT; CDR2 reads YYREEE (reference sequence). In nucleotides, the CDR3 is TGTGCCAGCAGCTCCACTAGCGGGGGGGCAGATACGCAGTATTTT. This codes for CASSSTSGGADTQYF.

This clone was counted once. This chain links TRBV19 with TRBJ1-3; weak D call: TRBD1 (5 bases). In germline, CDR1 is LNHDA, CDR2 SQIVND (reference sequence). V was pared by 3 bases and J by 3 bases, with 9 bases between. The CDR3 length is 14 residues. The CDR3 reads CASSMKGIGNTIYF. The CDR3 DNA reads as TGTGCCAGTAGTATGAAGGGGATTGGAAACACCATATATTTT.

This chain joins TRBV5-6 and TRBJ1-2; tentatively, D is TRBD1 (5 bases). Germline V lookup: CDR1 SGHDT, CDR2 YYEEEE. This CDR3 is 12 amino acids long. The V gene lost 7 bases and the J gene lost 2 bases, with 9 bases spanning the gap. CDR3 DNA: TGTGCCAGCGGTCCAGGGAACTATGGCTACACCTTC. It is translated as CASGPGNYGYTF.

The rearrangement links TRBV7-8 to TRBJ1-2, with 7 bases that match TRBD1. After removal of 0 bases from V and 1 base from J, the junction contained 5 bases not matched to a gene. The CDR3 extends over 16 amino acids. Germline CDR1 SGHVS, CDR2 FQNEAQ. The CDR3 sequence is CASSLAGRGVNYGYTF. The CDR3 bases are TGTGCCAGCAGCTTAGCGGGCAGGGGGGTTAACTATGGCTACACCTTC.

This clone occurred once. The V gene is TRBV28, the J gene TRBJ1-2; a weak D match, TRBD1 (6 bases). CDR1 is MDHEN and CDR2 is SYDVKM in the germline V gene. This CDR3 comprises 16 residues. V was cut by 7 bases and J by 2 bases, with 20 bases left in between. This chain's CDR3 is CASTGVGGPPNYGYTF. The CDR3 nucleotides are TGTGCCAGCACCGGAGTGGGGGGGCCGCCAAACTATGGCTACACCTTC.

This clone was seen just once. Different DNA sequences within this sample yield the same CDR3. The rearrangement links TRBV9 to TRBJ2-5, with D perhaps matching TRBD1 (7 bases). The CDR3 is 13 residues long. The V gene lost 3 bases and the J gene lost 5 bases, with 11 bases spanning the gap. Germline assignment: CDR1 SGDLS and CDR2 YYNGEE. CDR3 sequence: CASSAPGGETQYF. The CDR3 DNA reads TGTGCCAGCAGCGCGCCAGGGGGGGAGACCCAGTACTTC.

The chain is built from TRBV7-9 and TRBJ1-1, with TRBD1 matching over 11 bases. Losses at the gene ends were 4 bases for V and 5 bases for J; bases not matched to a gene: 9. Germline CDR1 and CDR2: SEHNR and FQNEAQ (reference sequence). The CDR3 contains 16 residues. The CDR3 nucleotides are TGTGCCAGCAGCTCCCGGACAGGGGGCAGAGAGACTGAAGCTTTCTTT. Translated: CASSSRTGGRETEAFF.

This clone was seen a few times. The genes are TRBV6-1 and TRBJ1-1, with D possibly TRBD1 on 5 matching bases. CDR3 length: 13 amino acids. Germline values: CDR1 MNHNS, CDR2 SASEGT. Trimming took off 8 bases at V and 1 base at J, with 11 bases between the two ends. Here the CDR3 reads CASGGAANTEAFF. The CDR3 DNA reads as TGTGCCAGCGGCGGGGCCGCGAACACTGAAGCTTTCTTT.

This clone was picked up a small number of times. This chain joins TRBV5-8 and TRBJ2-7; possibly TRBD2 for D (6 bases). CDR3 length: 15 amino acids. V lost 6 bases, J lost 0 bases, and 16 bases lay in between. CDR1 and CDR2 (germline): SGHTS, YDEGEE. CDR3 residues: CASTSQRATSYEQYF. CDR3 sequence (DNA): TGTGCCAGCACCTCCCAGCGGGCAACCTCCTACGAGCAGTACTTC.

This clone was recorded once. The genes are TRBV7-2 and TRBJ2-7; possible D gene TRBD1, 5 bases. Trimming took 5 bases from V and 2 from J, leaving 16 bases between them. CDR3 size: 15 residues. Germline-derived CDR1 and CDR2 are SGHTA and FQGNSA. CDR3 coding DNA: TGTGCCAGCAGCAGTCCCGGACAAACCACCTACGAGCAGTACTTC. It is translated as CASSSPGQTTYEQYF. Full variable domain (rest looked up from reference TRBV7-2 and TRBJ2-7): GAGVSQSPSNKVTEKGKDVELRCDPISGHTALYWYRQSLGQGLEFLIYFQGNSAPDKSGLPSDRFSAERTGGSVSTLTIQRTQQEDSAVYLCASSSPGQTTYEQYFGPGTRLTVT.

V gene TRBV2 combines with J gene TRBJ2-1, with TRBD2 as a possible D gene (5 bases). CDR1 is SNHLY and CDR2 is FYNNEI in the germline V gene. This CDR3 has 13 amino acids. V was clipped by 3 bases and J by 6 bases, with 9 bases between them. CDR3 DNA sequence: TGTGCCAGCAGTGATGGCCGGGGCAATGAGCAGTTCTTC. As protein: CASSDGRGNEQFF.

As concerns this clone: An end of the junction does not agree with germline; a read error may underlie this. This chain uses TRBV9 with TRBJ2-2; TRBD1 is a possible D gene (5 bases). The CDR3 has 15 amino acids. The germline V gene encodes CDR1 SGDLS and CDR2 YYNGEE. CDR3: CASSVASWGTRELFF. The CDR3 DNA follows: TGTGCCAGCAGCGTAGCGAGCTGGGGCACCCGGGAGCTGTTTTTT. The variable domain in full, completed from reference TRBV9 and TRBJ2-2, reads DSGVTQTPKHLITATGQRVTLRCSPRSGDLSVYWYQQSLDQGLQFLIQYYNGEERAKGNILERFSAQQFPDLHSELNLSSLELGDSALYFCASSVASWGTRELFFGEGSRLTVL.

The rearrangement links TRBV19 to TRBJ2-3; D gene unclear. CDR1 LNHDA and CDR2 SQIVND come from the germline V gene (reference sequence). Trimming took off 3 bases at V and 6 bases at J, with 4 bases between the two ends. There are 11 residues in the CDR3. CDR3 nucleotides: TGTGCCAGTAGTATGAGCGATACGCAGTATTTT. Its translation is CASSMSDTQYF.

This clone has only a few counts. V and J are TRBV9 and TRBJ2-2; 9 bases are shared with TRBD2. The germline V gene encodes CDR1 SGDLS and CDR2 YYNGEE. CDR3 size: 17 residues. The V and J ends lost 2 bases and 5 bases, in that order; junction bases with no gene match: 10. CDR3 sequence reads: CASSVEIAGVGTGELFF. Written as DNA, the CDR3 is TGTGCCAGCAGCGTCGAAATAGCGGGGGTAGGGACCGGGGAGCTGTTTTTT.

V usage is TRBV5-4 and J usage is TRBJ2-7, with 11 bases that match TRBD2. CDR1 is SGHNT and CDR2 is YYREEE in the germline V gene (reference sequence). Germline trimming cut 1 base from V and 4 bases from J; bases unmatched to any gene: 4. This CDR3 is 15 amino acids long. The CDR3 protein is CASSLSTSGGYEQYF. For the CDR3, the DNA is TGTGCCAGCAGCTTGTCCACTAGCGGGGGTTACGAGCAGTACTTC.

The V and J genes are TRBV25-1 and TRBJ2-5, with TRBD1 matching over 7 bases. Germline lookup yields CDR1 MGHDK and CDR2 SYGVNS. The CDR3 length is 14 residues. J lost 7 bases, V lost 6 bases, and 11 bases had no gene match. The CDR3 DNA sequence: TGTGCCAGCAGAAGGGACAGCGTAGGAGGGACCCAGTACTTC. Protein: CASRRDSVGGTQYF. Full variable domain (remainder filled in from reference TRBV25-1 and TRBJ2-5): EADIYQTPRYLVIGTGKKITLECSQTMGHDKMYWYQQDPGMELHLIHYSYGVNSTEKGDLSSESTVSRIRTEHFPLTLESARPSHTSQYLCASRRDSVGGTQYFGPGTRLLVL.

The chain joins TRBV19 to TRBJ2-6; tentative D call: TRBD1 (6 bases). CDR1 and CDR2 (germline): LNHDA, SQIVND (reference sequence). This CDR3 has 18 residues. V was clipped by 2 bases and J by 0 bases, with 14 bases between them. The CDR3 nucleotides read TGTGCCAGTAGTATATTCCCAGGGGCGCACTCTGGGGCCAACGTCCTGACTTTC. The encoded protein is CASSIFPGAHSGANVLTF.

CDR3 residues: CASRETSGGAHEQFF. The CDR3 DNA is TGTGCCAGCAGAGAAACTAGCGGGGGGGCCCATGAGCAGTTCTTC. The chain is built from TRBV2 and TRBJ2-1, with 13 bases fitting TRBD2. This CDR3 has 15 amino acids. Germline loops: CDR1 SNHLY, CDR2 FYNNEI. V trimming: 6 bases; J trimming: 8 bases; junction bases outside the gene matches: 7.